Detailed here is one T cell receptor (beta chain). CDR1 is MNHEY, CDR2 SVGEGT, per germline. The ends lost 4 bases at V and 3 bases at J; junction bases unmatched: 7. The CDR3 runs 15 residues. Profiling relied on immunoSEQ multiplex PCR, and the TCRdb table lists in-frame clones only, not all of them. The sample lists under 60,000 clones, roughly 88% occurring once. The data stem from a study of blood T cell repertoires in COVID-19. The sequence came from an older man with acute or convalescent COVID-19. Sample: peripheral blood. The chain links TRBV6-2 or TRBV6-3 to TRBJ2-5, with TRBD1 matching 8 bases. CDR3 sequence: CASSSPGQVEETQYF. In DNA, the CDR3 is TGTGCCAGCAGTTCCCCGGGACAGGTAGAAGAGACCCAGTACTTC.